The 27 T cell receptor beta chains below all came from one sample that was sequenced in a study of human T cells and chemical hapten exposure (dated by TCRdb to the early 2020s). Preparation of the library involved RACE. Instrument on record: NextSeq 500. TCRdb ran its own pipeline on the public reads, namely fastp trimming at Q25 and MiXCR clone calling, and kept in-frame beta chains. Each CDR3 protein appears once, grouped with its most common genes and DNA. The sample table holds approximately 91,000 distinct CDR3 sequences, of which roughly 11% were seen once. The biggest ten clones account for 1.6% of the sample. What this sample's time point label stands for: patch test 2, 6 weeks after DPC sensitization. The treatment or condition label for this specimen denotes: therapeutic diphenylcyclopropenone sensitization with weekly scalp DPC. The input for sequencing was whole blood, taken in connection with sensitization to the hapten diphenylcyclopropenone (DPC). The source of these receptors is a man aged 18 to 29 with alopecia areata. Some clones in this sample may be carry-over from other donors' samples.

The chain has TRBV11-2 and TRBJ1-1, with D uncertain. CDR1 SGHAT and CDR2 FQNNGV come from the germline V gene. CDR3 length equals 15 residues. V was clipped by 3 bases and J by 0 bases, with 11 bases between them. The CDR3 loop is CASSFRSGLNTEAFF. CDR3 nucleotides: TGTGCCAGCAGCTTCAGGTCCGGGCTGAACACTGAAGCTTTCTTT.

This chain connects TRBV29-1 to TRBJ2-2; TRBD1 aligns across 8 bases. Losses at the gene ends were 3 bases for V and 6 bases for J; bases not matched to a gene: 3. The length of the CDR3 is 13 residues. Germline-derived CDR1 and CDR2 are SQVTM and ANQGSEA. CDR3 loop: CSVDRGRAGELFF. In DNA form, the CDR3 reads TGCAGCGTTGACAGGGGGCGGGCCGGGGAGCTGTTTTTT.

This clonotype was seen more than once but under ten times. The chain carries TRBV5-1 and TRBJ1-2; TRBD1 agrees at 7 bases. J was trimmed by 7 bases and V by 4 bases; bases with no gene match: 7. Germline values: CDR1 SGHRS, CDR2 YFSETQ. The CDR3 loop spans 13 amino acids. The CDR3 DNA reads as TGCGCCAGCAGCCCCAGGGGGGAATCTGGCTACACCTTC. Its protein is CASSPRGESGYTF.

The chain recombines TRBV5-8 with TRBJ2-1, with 8 bases matching TRBD2. CDR3 length equals 17 residues. J gave up 1 base and V 4 bases, and 10 bases lay outside the gene matches. CDR1 and CDR2 (germline): SGHTS, YDEGEE. The CDR3 DNA reads TGTGCCAGCAGCACCGCCGGGACTAGTTTATCCTACAATGAGCAGTTCTTC. It is translated as CASSTAGTSLSYNEQFF.

This clonotype was observed a handful of times. This chain links TRBV10-2 with TRBJ1-1, with 7 bases fitting TRBD1. V shed 1 base and J 3 bases; nucleotides not matched to a gene: 2. Germline V gene lookup returns CDR1 WSHSY and CDR2 SAAADI. CDR3 length: 14 residues. The CDR3 bases are TGCGCCAGCAGTGAGTACAGGGGATACACTGAAGCTTTCTTT. Translating it yields CASSEYRGYTEAFF.

This chain connects TRBV9 to TRBJ1-6; TRBD1 might be the D (6 bases). The germline V and J ends were trimmed by 3 bases and 0 bases, with 13 bases remaining between them. Germline CDR1 and CDR2: SGDLS and YYNGEE. This CDR3 is 17 amino acids long. CDR3: CASSATTGNSYNSPLHF. The DNA for the CDR3 is TGTGCCAGCAGCGCGACAACAGGGAACTCCTATAATTCACCCCTCCACTTT. The complete variable domain, with remaining parts taken from reference TRBV9 and TRBJ1-6, reads DSGVTQTPKHLITATGQRVTLRCSPRSGDLSVYWYQQSLDQGLQFLIQYYNGEERAKGNILERFSAQQFPDLHSELNLSSLELGDSALYFCASSATTGNSYNSPLHFGNGTRLTVT.

The chain has TRBV19 and TRBJ1-2, with D possibly TRBD1 on 5 matching bases. The CDR3 length is 14 residues. V lost 0 bases and J 3 bases, leaving 8 bases between the germline ends. CDR1 LNHDA and CDR2 SQIVND come from the germline V gene (reference sequence). CDR3 bases: TGTGCCAGTAGTATAGATACGGGGCACTATGGCTACACCTTC. Translating it yields CASSIDTGHYGYTF.

V gene TRBV3-1 combines with J gene TRBJ2-7; D gene uncertain. Trimming left V 0 bases short and J 3 bases short, with 9 bases between. The CDR3 consists of 14 residues. CDR1 is LGHDT and CDR2 is YNNKEL in the germline V gene (reference sequence). CDR3 in DNA: TGTGCCAGCAGCCAAGATCGAGGCAGCTACGAGCAGTACTTC. Translation: CASSQDRGSYEQYF.

This chain links TRBV6-6 with TRBJ1-5, with D possibly being TRBD1 (5 bases). Trimming cost V 2 bases and J 4 bases, with 12 bases left between them. The CDR3 has 15 amino acids. Germline loops: CDR1 MNHNY, CDR2 SVGAGI (reference sequence). CDR3 sequence: CASSYVGTANQPQHF. CDR3 in DNA: TGTGCCAGCAGTTACGTGGGGACTGCTAATCAGCCCCAGCATTTT.

The V gene is TRBV10-3, the J gene TRBJ1-4; D might be TRBD1 (5 bases). The CDR3 consists of 15 residues. Germline-derived CDR1 and CDR2 are ENHRY and SYGVKD. Between the trimmed V and J ends, which lost 6 bases and 5 bases, there was a span of 16 bases. CDR3 bases: TGTGCCATCAGATCCGACAGTACGGGAAATGAAAAACTGTTTTTT. It encodes CAIRSDSTGNEKLFF.

This clonotype was counted ten times or more. The genes are TRBV2 and TRBJ1-5; D perhaps matches TRBD1 (5 bases). There are 16 residues in the CDR3. Germline CDR1 and CDR2: SNHLY and FYNNEI. Trimming stripped 4 bases from V and 2 bases from J, with 15 bases between. The CDR3 loop reads CASSVKPGEGNQPQHF. The CDR3 DNA reads TGTGCCAGCAGTGTTAAACCGGGGGAGGGCAATCAGCCCCAGCATTTT.

This clonotype was seen many times. The CDR3 spells CASSHGDEQYF. The CDR3 nucleotides are TGTGCCAGCAGCCATGGAGATGAGCAGTACTTC. V gene TRBV7-9 combines with J gene TRBJ2-7; no definite D call. The germline gives CDR1 SEHNR, CDR2 FQNEAQ (reference sequence). The CDR3 length is 11 residues. V was trimmed by 5 bases and J by 7 bases, leaving 9 bases between them.

This chain connects TRBV28 to TRBJ1-2; TRBD1 is a possible D gene (6 bases). The CDR3 contains 15 residues. Germline CDR1 reads MDHEN; CDR2 reads SYDVKM. The germline V and J ends were trimmed by 4 bases and 8 bases, with 20 bases remaining between them. The CDR3: CASSSMGADSDGYTF. The CDR3 region has the DNA TGTGCCAGCAGTTCGATGGGGGCAGACTCTGACGGCTACACCTTC.

This clonotype has just a few counts. The rearrangement joins TRBV20-1 to TRBJ2-3; D is perhaps TRBD1 (5 bases). Germline V gene data show CDR1 as DFQATT and CDR2 as SNEGSKA (reference sequence). The length of the CDR3 is 12 residues. Between the trimmed V and J ends, which lost 5 bases and 1 base, there was a span of 7 bases. CDR3 protein: CSALQGTDTQYF. Here the CDR3 DNA reads TGCAGTGCTTTACAGGGCACAGATACGCAGTATTTT.

In this sample, this clonotype turned up a few times. This chain uses TRBV19 with TRBJ1-1; maybe TRBD1 (6 bases). This CDR3 spans 12 amino acids. Looked up from germline, CDR1 is LNHDA and CDR2 is SQIVND (reference sequence). V was shortened by 3 bases and J by 5 bases, with 7 bases between the two germline ends. DNA for the CDR3: TGTGCCAGTAGTATGCAGGGGACTGAAGCTTTCTTT. Translated: CASSMQGTEAFF.

The chain has TRBV19 and TRBJ2-7, with 10 bases lining up with TRBD1. CDR3 length: 15 amino acids. CDR1 is LNHDA, CDR2 SQIVND, per germline (reference sequence). The J segment lost 2 bases and the V segment lost 7 bases, leaving 8 bases of the junction unmatched. The CDR3 reads CASTITGTGAYEQYF. The CDR3, as DNA: TGTGCCAGTACCATTACCGGGACAGGGGCCTACGAGCAGTACTTC.

In this sample, this clonotype turned up a few times. V is TRBV4-3 and J is TRBJ2-4; D is ambiguous. The CDR3 is 13 residues long. Germline V gene sequence: CDR1 LGHNA, CDR2 YSLEER. Trimming left V 5 bases short and J 2 bases short, with 7 bases between. The CDR3 DNA is TGCGCCAGCAGCGTGGGAACCAAAAACATTCAGTACTTC. It specifies CASSVGTKNIQYF.

V usage is TRBV4-3 and J usage is TRBJ2-5; D may be TRBD1 (6 bases). V gave up 2 bases and J gave up 5 bases, with 12 bases separating them. Germline CDR1 and CDR2: LGHNA and YSLEER. CDR3 size: 14 residues. This CDR3 is CASSQTQGIETQYF. CDR3 nucleotide sequence: TGCGCCAGCAGCCAAACCCAGGGGATTGAGACCCAGTACTTC.

This clonotype was seen many times. CDR3: CASKGTGDNSPLHF. The CDR3 nucleotides read TGCGCCAGCAAAGGGACAGGGGATAATTCACCCCTCCACTTT. V gene TRBV10-2 combines with J gene TRBJ1-6; 10 bases map to TRBD1. J gave up 5 bases and V 7 bases, and 2 bases lay outside the gene matches. CDR1 is WSHSY and CDR2 is SAAADI in the germline V gene. CDR3 length: 14 residues.

This clonotype was observed a few times. The V call is TRBV7-2, the J call TRBJ1-2, with TRBD1 identical over 7 bases. The trim removed 5 bases at V and 9 bases at J, leaving 6 bases unmatched. Germline V gene lookup returns CDR1 SGHTA and CDR2 FQGNSA. The CDR3 has 12 amino acids. CDR3 coding DNA: TGTGCCAGCAGCCCCATGACAGGGCGCTACACCTTC. Its translation is CASSPMTGRYTF.

There are a few counts of this clonotype. This chain links TRBV2 with TRBJ1-2, with D unclear. Per the germline V gene, CDR1 is SNHLY and CDR2 is FYNNEI. The ends were cut back, 8 bases at V and 2 bases at J, with 15 bases in the middle. CDR3 length: 14 residues. The CDR3 protein is CASGSLKGNYGYTF. DNA for the CDR3: TGTGCCAGCGGATCCTTGAAGGGCAACTATGGCTACACCTTC.

The sample holds a few counts of this clonotype. This rearrangement joins TRBV28 to TRBJ2-5, with a weak D call TRBD1 (5 bases). There are 15 residues in the CDR3. CDR1 is MDHEN and CDR2 is SYDVKM in the germline V gene. Trimming pared 7 bases from V and 2 bases from J, leaving 17 bases between. CDR3 protein: CASTPNPHRQETQYF. CDR3 bases: TGTGCCAGCACCCCAAACCCCCACAGGCAAGAGACCCAGTACTTC.

This clonotype was detected many times. This chain connects TRBV10-2 to TRBJ1-1, with D possibly being TRBD1 (5 bases). The CDR3 runs 14 residues. Trimming shortened V by 2 bases and J by 4 bases, and 11 bases separated the two germline ends. Germline-derived CDR1 and CDR2 are WSHSY and SAAADI. CDR3 nucleotides: TGCGCCAGCAGTGAGAGGCAGGGTGGCACTGAAGCTTTCTTT. This gives the protein CASSERQGGTEAFF.

This clonotype has only a few counts. CDR3 DNA sequence: TGTGCCAGCAGTTACAGGGGGGCCTTAAATCAGCCCCAGCATTTT. Translation: CASSYRGALNQPQHF. V is TRBV6-6 and J is TRBJ1-5; D possibly corresponds to TRBD1 (6 bases). Trimming took off 2 bases at V and 4 bases at J, with 12 bases between the two ends. The CDR3 is 15 residues long. CDR1 is MNHNY and CDR2 is SVGAGI in the germline V gene (reference sequence).

This clonotype was seen ten or more times. This chain links TRBV29-1 with TRBJ1-5; D gene ambiguous. V lost 2 bases to trimming and J lost 0 bases, with 5 bases between them. CDR1 is SQVTM, CDR2 ANQGSEA, per germline. The CDR3 covers 13 residues. The CDR3 region has the DNA TGCAGCGTTGAATACGGTAGCAATCAGCCCCAGCATTTT. Translating gives CSVEYGSNQPQHF.

The V and J genes are TRBV20-1 and TRBJ1-6, with 8 bases matching TRBD1. CDR3 length equals 16 residues. From germline, CDR1 is DFQATT and CDR2 SNEGSKA (reference sequence). V shed 3 bases, J shed 9 bases, and the junction held 13 bases outside the gene matches. DNA of the CDR3: TGCAGTGCTAGCCCAACTCAGGGGGCTTTCGTTTCACCCCTCCACTTT. The encoded protein is CSASPTQGAFVSPLHF.

This clonotype showed up just a few times. This chain connects TRBV4-3 to TRBJ1-6, with 9 bases that match TRBD1. The germline CDR1 and CDR2 sequences are LGHNA and YSLEER. This CDR3 has 18 amino acids. J was trimmed by 2 bases and V by 0 bases; bases with no gene match: 5. CDR3 sequence (DNA): TGCGCCAGCAGCCAAGATTTCGGGACAGGGACCTATAATTCACCCCTCCACTTT. Translating it yields CASSQDFGTGTYNSPLHF.